The 17 T cell receptor beta chains below come from one sample, sequenced in a study of cytomegalovirus exposure and HLA in healthy donors. Both 60 Vbeta primers and 13 Jbeta primers went into the PCR. Measured with immunoSEQ multiplex PCR; TCRdb has only the in-frame clones, and not every one. The sample records around 190,000 clones, roughly 78% being singletons. The sequencing sample was made of PBMCs. These receptors came from a woman in her thirties or forties in good health and CMV-seronegative.

The chain recombines TRBV7-2 with TRBJ2-7; TRBD1 matches 8 bases. The germline V gene has CDR1 SGHTA and CDR2 FQGNSA. CDR3 size: 14 residues. V lost 4 bases to trimming and J lost 1 base; unmatched junction nucleotides: 3. CDR3 bases: TGTGCCAGCAGCTATGACAGGGGATCCTACGAGCAGTACTTC. Protein: CASSYDRGSYEQYF.

The chain is built from TRBV28 and TRBJ1-1, with a tentative D call TRBD1 (5 bases). Germline assignment: CDR1 MDHEN and CDR2 SYDVKM. The CDR3 is 16 residues long. V shed 2 bases and J shed 4 bases, with 17 bases lying between them. The CDR3 nucleotides are TGTGCCAGCAGTTTAAAGGTGTGGGCAGGGATCACTGAAGCTTTCTTT. It encodes CASSLKVWAGITEAFF. The entire variable domain, with the rest obtained from reference TRBV28 and TRBJ1-1, is as follows: DVKVTQSSRYLVKRTGEKVFLECVQDMDHENMFWYRQDPGLGLRLIYFSYDVKMKEKGDIPEGYSVSREKKERFSLILESASTNQTSMYLCASSLKVWAGITEAFFGQGTRLTVV.

The chain uses TRBV28 and TRBJ1-1; 10 bases agree with TRBD1. V shed 4 bases, J shed 1 base, and the junction held 6 bases outside the gene matches. CDR1 is MDHEN and CDR2 is SYDVKM in the germline V gene. This CDR3 spans 16 amino acids. The CDR3 protein is CASSYRQGASNTEAFF. For the CDR3, the DNA is TGTGCCAGCAGTTATCGACAGGGGGCATCGAACACTGAAGCTTTCTTT.

This chain uses TRBV9 with TRBJ1-3; D is ambiguous. The V end was cut by 1 base, the J end by 0 bases, with 11 bases between. The V gene's germline CDR1 is SGDLS and CDR2 YYNGEE. This CDR3 contains 16 residues. Here the CDR3 DNA reads TGTGCCAGCAGCGTATTGGAGAGTAACTCTGGAAACACCATATATTTT. Its protein product is CASSVLESNSGNTIYF.

This clone has just a few counts. CDR3: CASSLEAGREPQHF. DNA of the CDR3: TGTGCCAGCAGCTTGGAGGCGGGGCGTGAACCCCAGCATTTT. The chain employs TRBV5-5 and TRBJ1-5, with D perhaps TRBD1 (5 bases). Per germline, CDR1 SGHKS and CDR2 YYEKEE (reference sequence). CDR3 length: 14 amino acids. V lost 0 bases and J lost 10, with 14 bases in between.

This rearrangement joins TRBV11-3 to TRBJ2-1; the D gene is possibly TRBD1 (6 bases). The V gene lost 2 bases and the J gene lost 13 bases, with 15 bases spanning the gap. The CDR3 contains 13 residues. CDR1 SGHNT and CDR2 YENEEA come from the germline V gene. CDR3 loop: CASSLSGQSIQFF. The CDR3 DNA is TGTGCCAGCAGCTTATCAGGACAGAGTATTCAGTTCTTC.

The rearrangement uses TRBV6-5 and TRBJ2-1; D unresolved. Trimming took off 6 bases at V and 0 bases at J, with 6 bases between the two ends. CDR3 length equals 13 residues. CDR1 is MNHEY, CDR2 SVGAGI, per germline. The CDR3 loop is CASSPRSYNEQFF. The DNA of the CDR3 is TGTGCCAGCAGCCCCCGCTCCTACAATGAGCAGTTCTTC.

This clone was found once. The genes are TRBV9 and TRBJ1-4; D uncertain. CDR3 length: 14 amino acids. Germline CDR1 and CDR2: SGDLS and YYNGEE. V dropped 0 bases and J dropped 2 bases, with 5 bases sitting between them. The CDR3 reads CASSVGQTNEKLFF. The CDR3 coding sequence is TGTGCCAGCAGCGTAGGGCAGACTAATGAAAAACTGTTTTTT.

This clone was seen once. This sequence joins TRBV5-4 and TRBJ1-4, with TRBD1 matching over 9 bases. The junction had 15 bases not matched to a gene; V was cut back by 5 bases and J by 7 bases. The CDR3 totals 17 residues. Germline assignment: CDR1 SGHNT and CDR2 YYREEE (reference sequence). For the CDR3, the DNA is TGTGCCAGCAGTTTACCCGGGACAGGGATCCGGAGTGAAAAACTGTTTTTT. Residues: CASSLPGTGIRSEKLFF.

The V and J genes are TRBV27 and TRBJ1-6; 7 nucleotides align to TRBD1. Unmatched junction bases numbered 6, after V lost 6 bases and J lost 7 bases. Germline assignment: CDR1 MNHEY and CDR2 SMNVEV (reference sequence). The CDR3 covers 14 residues. CDR3 region: CASRNRGRNSPLHF. The CDR3 DNA follows: TGTGCCAGCAGGAACAGGGGACGGAATTCACCCCTCCACTTT.

The chain is built from TRBV7-9 and TRBJ2-6; 9 bases line up with TRBD1. V lost 7 bases and J lost 0; bases outside the gene matches: 10. The germline CDR1 and CDR2 sequences are SEHNR and FQNEAQ (reference sequence). There are 18 residues in the CDR3. In nucleotides, the CDR3 is TGTGCCAGCATTACCCGTGACAGGGGGGTCTCTGGGGCCAACGTCCTGACTTTC. This translates into CASITRDRGVSGANVLTF.

This rearrangement joins TRBV5-1 to TRBJ2-1, with D tentatively TRBD2 (5 bases). Germline-derived CDR1 and CDR2 are SGHRS and YFSETQ. This CDR3 has 16 residues. Between the trimmed V and J ends, which lost 2 bases and 2 bases, there was a span of 14 bases. The CDR3 reads CASSFEERSPYNEQFF. The DNA of the CDR3 is TGCGCCAGCAGCTTTGAGGAGCGGTCCCCCTACAATGAGCAGTTCTTC.

This chain joins TRBV28 and TRBJ2-1; 11 nucleotides agree with TRBD2. With 1 base clipped from V and 12 bases from J, the junction kept 11 bases outside the gene matches. This CDR3 contains 16 residues. Germline assignment: CDR1 MDHEN and CDR2 SYDVKM. The CDR3 coding sequence is TGTGCCAGCAGTTTATCGCCCCTGTCTAGCGGGAGGTGGCAGTTCTTC. Translating it yields CASSLSPLSSGRWQFF.

The CDR3, as DNA: TGTGCCAGCAGCAAAACCGGGACTTACCAAGAGACCCAGTACTTC. Its protein product is CASSKTGTYQETQYF. V gene TRBV21-1 combines with J gene TRBJ2-5; TRBD2 is the table's D call, not checked against the DNA. TRBV21-1 is a pseudogene locus. The CDR3 spans 15 residues.

This clone was found once. The chain carries TRBV28 and TRBJ1-2; TRBD1 agrees at 8 bases. The CDR3 spans 16 residues. Germline CDR1 reads MDHEN; CDR2 reads SYDVKM. After removal of 4 bases from V and 4 bases from J, the junction contained 11 bases not matched to a gene. The CDR3 DNA reads as TGTGCCAGCAGTTCCCCAGGACAGGGTTATAGCTATGGCTACACCTTC. As protein: CASSSPGQGYSYGYTF.

This clone turned up a few times. This rearrangement joins TRBV7-9 to TRBJ2-7, with TRBD1 matching 9 bases. The CDR3 consists of 13 residues. Unmatched junction bases numbered 4, after V lost 5 bases and J lost 5 bases. Germline lookup yields CDR1 SEHNR and CDR2 FQNEAQ (reference sequence). The chain's CDR3 is CASSPTGGNEQYF. CDR3 bases: TGTGCCAGCAGCCCCACAGGGGGCAACGAGCAGTACTTC.

J is TRBJ1-1 and V is TRBV5-6; D remains ambiguous. Germline lookup yields CDR1 SGHDT and CDR2 YYEEEE. V lost 1 base and J 7 bases, leaving 8 bases between the germline ends. This CDR3 contains 12 residues. CDR3 in amino acids: CASSLSFGEAFF. As DNA, the CDR3 is TGTGCCAGCAGCTTGAGCTTCGGTGAAGCTTTCTTT.